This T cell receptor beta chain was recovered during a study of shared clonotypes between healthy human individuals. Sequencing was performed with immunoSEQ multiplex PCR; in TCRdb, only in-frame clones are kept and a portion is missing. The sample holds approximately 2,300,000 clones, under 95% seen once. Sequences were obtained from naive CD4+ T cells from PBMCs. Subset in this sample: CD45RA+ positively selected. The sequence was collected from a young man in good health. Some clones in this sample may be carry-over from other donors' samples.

The CDR3 nucleotides are TGTGCCAGCAGCTTAGGACTGGCTGTGGATGAGCAGTTCTTC. Amino acid sequence: CASSLGLAVDEQFF. The V gene is TRBV7-3, the J gene TRBJ2-1, with a possible D match to TRBD2 (5 bases). V was trimmed by 2 bases and J by 8 bases, leaving 13 bases between them. Per the germline V gene, CDR1 is SGHTA and CDR2 is FQGTGA. The CDR3 contains 14 residues.